This note documents a single TCR beta chain sequence. Its specificity is not known. At one of its ends the junction is not consistent with the germline gene, which may arise from a read error. The data stem from a study of T cell responses to AZD1222 COVID-19 vaccine. Libraries were prepared by immunoSEQ multiplex PCR; TCRdb keeps only in-frame clonotypes and omits some of them. The sample includes about 270,000 clones, approximately 94% seen only once; the top ten take roughly 0.51%. Timing groups of about 4 and about 12 weeks for second doses were pooled. Notes on the study in general: Nearly half of spike-specific TCRs reportedly go after variant regions that carry no mutations. Among those given AZD1222, only 5 to 7 were seropositive at baseline. The donor cohort was predominantly white British with a female majority, and clonal diversity may have been underestimated.

CDR3 length: 11 amino acids. Germline V gene sequence: CDR1 KGHDR, CDR2 SFDVKD. The specimen was peripheral blood, collected 28 days after the second AZD1222 dose. This sequence originates from an adult who received the AZD1222 COVID-19 vaccine. V is TRBV24-1 and J is TRBJ1-5, with D possibly TRBD1 on 5 matching bases. The CDR3 spells CATSDVRDRFF. The CDR3 DNA reads TGTGCCACCAGTGATGTCCGGGACCGATTTTTT.